These T cell receptor beta chains were read from a single sample in a study of vaccination and CD4 T cells after COVID-19. These TCRs' antigens remain unknown. A single record per CDR3 protein comes from TCRdb applying MiXCR to the PCR reads. The sample consists of around 16,000 distinct CDR3 sequences, around 73% of them appearing once. The specimen sequenced was CD4+ T cells from blood, cultured in vitro. All receptors derive from a human donor who had recovered from COVID-19. The CDR3 runs from the conserved cysteine through the conserved F or W. The D gene is left open where the match is weak. For some rows the clone size is stated as once, few or many, or as a class when expanded; others skip it.

abundance: .; len: 15; v_gene: TRBV7-2; j_gene: TRBJ1-5; d_gene: TRBD1; CDR3nt: TGTGCCAGCAGCTTAGGACAGGGTAGCAATCAGCCCCAGCATTTT; CDR3aa: CASSLGQGSNQPQHF
abundance: .; len: 14; v_gene: TRBV20-1; j_gene: TRBJ1-6; d_gene: TRBD1; CDR3nt: TGCAGTGCTGGGAGGGACAGCGGCCAATCACCCCTCCACTTT; CDR3aa: CSAGRDSGQSPLHF
abundance: .; len: 15; v_gene: TRBV6-2/TRBV6-3; j_gene: TRBJ2-3; d_gene: .; CDR3nt: TGTGCCAGCAGTTACTCGTCACAGGGCCCAGATACGCAGTATTTT; CDR3aa: CASSYSSQGPDTQYF
abundance: once; len: 15; v_gene: TRBV19; j_gene: TRBJ2-3; d_gene: .; CDR3nt: TGTGCCAGCACATATGGCGGGGCTAGCACAGATACGCAGTATTTT; CDR3aa: CASTYGGASTDTQYF
abundance: few; len: 13; v_gene: TRBV20-1; j_gene: TRBJ2-5; d_gene: TRBD2; CDR3nt: TGCAGTGCTCACTCTTCGCGGGGGGAGACCCAGTACTTC; CDR3aa: CSAHSSRGETQYF
abundance: .; len: 12; v_gene: TRBV2; j_gene: TRBJ2-3; d_gene: .; CDR3nt: TGTGCCAGCAGTAAGGACCGGGATACGCAGTATTTT; CDR3aa: CASSKDRDTQYF
abundance: .; len: 19; v_gene: TRBV6-2/TRBV6-3; j_gene: TRBJ2-1; d_gene: TRBD2; CDR3nt: TGTGCCAGCAGCCCCTTATGGGCGGGAGATGGGCAAAGGGACAATGAGCAGTTCTTC; CDR3aa: CASSPLWAGDGQRDNEQFF
abundance: .; len: 16; v_gene: TRBV21-1; j_gene: TRBJ1-2; d_gene: .; CDR3nt: TGTGCCAGCAGCAAAGTCGGGCGCAGACAACACTATGGCTACACCTTC; CDR3aa: CASSKVGRRQHYGYTF
abundance: .; len: 16; v_gene: TRBV6-1; j_gene: TRBJ1-5; d_gene: .; CDR3nt: TGTGCCAGCATGGCGGGCCGCAGAACTGGCAATCAGCCCCAGCATTTT; CDR3aa: CASMAGRRTGNQPQHF
abundance: few; len: 14; v_gene: TRBV7-2; j_gene: TRBJ1-5; d_gene: .; CDR3nt: TGTGCCAGCAGCTTAGTGTCGGGGAACCAGCCCCAGCATTTT; CDR3aa: CASSLVSGNQPQHF
abundance: few; len: 14; v_gene: TRBV15; j_gene: TRBJ1-1; d_gene: .; CDR3nt: TGTGCCACCAGCAGAGGGGGGGATTCGGATGAAGCTTTCTTT; CDR3aa: CATSRGGDSDEAFF
abundance: .; len: 14; v_gene: TRBV20-1; j_gene: TRBJ1-2; d_gene: TRBD1; CDR3nt: TGCAGTGCTAGGTCGACAGGGGGGTACTATGGCTACACCTTC; CDR3aa: CSARSTGGYYGYTF
abundance: .; len: 16; v_gene: TRBV20-1; j_gene: TRBJ2-7; d_gene: .; CDR3nt: TGCAGTGCTAGAGACCCACCTAGGACTCTCTACGGGGAGCAGTACTTC; CDR3aa: CSARDPPRTLYGEQYF
abundance: once; len: 13; v_gene: TRBV28; j_gene: TRBJ1-5; d_gene: .; CDR3nt: TGTGCCAGCAGTTTGCCTAGCAATCAGCCCCAGCATTTT; CDR3aa: CASSLPSNQPQHF
abundance: .; len: 15; v_gene: TRBV30; j_gene: TRBJ1-5; d_gene: .; CDR3nt: TGTGCCTGGAGTCCTCTCGGGGGAGGCAATCAGCCCCAGCATTTT; CDR3aa: CAWSPLGGGNQPQHF
abundance: .; len: 15; v_gene: TRBV6-5; j_gene: TRBJ2-7; d_gene: .; CDR3nt: TGTGCCAGCAGTTACTACGGGACCGGGCTCTACGAGCAGTACTTC; CDR3aa: CASSYYGTGLYEQYF
abundance: .; len: 16; v_gene: TRBV6-2/TRBV6-3; j_gene: TRBJ2-3; d_gene: TRBD2; CDR3nt: TGTGCCAGCAGGAGCGTTTTCAAGCGGGGCGGGGATACGCAGTATTTT; CDR3aa: CASRSVFKRGGDTQYF
abundance: .; len: 15; v_gene: TRBV19; j_gene: TRBJ2-7; d_gene: TRBD1; CDR3nt: TGTGCCAGTAGTACCTGGGGACAGGGCACCTACGAGCAGTACTTC; CDR3aa: CASSTWGQGTYEQYF
abundance: .; len: 15; v_gene: TRBV19; j_gene: TRBJ1-1; d_gene: TRBD1; CDR3nt: TGTGCCAGTACCCAGGGGGGGACAGTTAACACTGAAGCTTTCTTT; CDR3aa: CASTQGGTVNTEAFF
abundance: .; len: 15; v_gene: TRBV7-3; j_gene: TRBJ2-5; d_gene: TRBD2; CDR3nt: TGTGCCAGCAGCGTGCTAGCGGGAGGGCAAGAGACCCAGTACTTC; CDR3aa: CASSVLAGGQETQYF
abundance: .; len: 12; v_gene: TRBV7-2; j_gene: TRBJ2-1; d_gene: .; CDR3nt: TGTGCCAGCAGCCTAAGTTACAATGAGCAGTTCTTC; CDR3aa: CASSLSYNEQFF
abundance: few; len: 13; v_gene: TRBV27; j_gene: TRBJ1-6; d_gene: .; CDR3nt: TGTGCCAGCAGCCGAAAGGGGGATTCACCCCTCCACTTT; CDR3aa: CASSRKGDSPLHF
abundance: .; len: 20; v_gene: TRBV7-2; j_gene: TRBJ1-5; d_gene: .; CDR3nt: TGTGCCAGCAGCTCTCCCCAAACACCCGAAACAGGGTATAGCAATCAGCCCCAGCATTTT; CDR3aa: CASSSPQTPETGYSNQPQHF
abundance: few; len: 14; v_gene: TRBV15; j_gene: TRBJ1-6; d_gene: .; CDR3nt: TGTGCCACCAGCAGAGATACGTATAATTCACCCCTCCACTTT; CDR3aa: CATSRDTYNSPLHF
abundance: .; len: 16; v_gene: TRBV19; j_gene: TRBJ1-2; d_gene: .; CDR3nt: TGTGCCAGTAGTATAACATCGGATTATAGGGGCCATGGCTACACCTTC; CDR3aa: CASSITSDYRGHGYTF
abundance: .; len: 17; v_gene: TRBV20-1; j_gene: TRBJ2-1; d_gene: TRBD2; CDR3nt: TGCAGTGCTAGAGGGGGACTAGCGGGAGGAACTTACAATGAGCAGTTCTTC; CDR3aa: CSARGGLAGGTYNEQFF
abundance: .; len: 16; v_gene: TRBV20-1; j_gene: TRBJ2-3; d_gene: .; CDR3nt: TGCAGTGCTAGGTCACCTCTAGCCCTTGGGGCAGATACGCAGTATTTT; CDR3aa: CSARSPLALGADTQYF
abundance: .; len: 12; v_gene: TRBV7-2; j_gene: TRBJ2-1; d_gene: .; CDR3nt: TGTGCCAGCAGACGCTCCTACAATGAGCAGTTCTTC; CDR3aa: CASRRSYNEQFF
abundance: .; len: 15; v_gene: TRBV4-1; j_gene: TRBJ2-7; d_gene: TRBD1; CDR3nt: TGCGCCAGCAGCCGAACAGGGGGCGCTCCCCACGAGCAGTACTTC; CDR3aa: CASSRTGGAPHEQYF
abundance: .; len: 14; v_gene: TRBV7-8; j_gene: TRBJ2-7; d_gene: TRBD2; CDR3nt: TGTGCCAGCAGCTTCAGACTAGCGGACTACGAGCAGTACTTC; CDR3aa: CASSFRLADYEQYF
abundance: .; len: 14; v_gene: TRBV20-1; j_gene: TRBJ1-1; d_gene: .; CDR3nt: TGCAGTGCTAGACCCGGGACTAAGGGCACTGAAGCTTTCTTT; CDR3aa: CSARPGTKGTEAFF
abundance: .; len: 12; v_gene: TRBV29-1; j_gene: TRBJ1-2; d_gene: TRBD1; CDR3nt: TGCAGCGCCCGGACAGGGGGTGCTGGCTACACCTTC; CDR3aa: CSARTGGAGYTF
abundance: .; len: 14; v_gene: TRBV14; j_gene: TRBJ1-2; d_gene: TRBD1; CDR3nt: TGTGCCAGCAGCCAAGATGACAGGGCCTATGGCTACACCTTC; CDR3aa: CASSQDDRAYGYTF
abundance: .; len: 15; v_gene: TRBV30; j_gene: TRBJ2-2; d_gene: .; CDR3nt: TGTGCCTGGAAGGAGGTACAGGGGAACACCGGGGAGCTGTTTTTT; CDR3aa: CAWKEVQGNTGELFF
abundance: .; len: 15; v_gene: TRBV20-1; j_gene: TRBJ1-1; d_gene: .; CDR3nt: TGCAGTGCTAGAGTGATCTGGGGTATGAACACTGAAGCTTTCTTT; CDR3aa: CSARVIWGMNTEAFF